The sequence of this T cell receptor beta chain was determined in a study of beta chain features in type 1 diabetes. Germline V lookup: CDR1 MGHRA, CDR2 YSYEKL. The ends were cut back, 1 base at V and 5 bases at J, with 14 bases in the middle. This CDR3 is built from 15 residues. Investigators reverse transcribed all isolated RNA, so they sequenced expressed TCRB transcripts. Clones were sequenced by immunoSEQ multiplex PCR, and TCRdb holds only the in-frame ones, with some missing. The sample records around 340,000 clones, around 9.3% being singletons. Concerning this clone: Antigen: not known.

Overall study findings and caveats: Among patients with Type 1 diabetes, TCRB CDR3s were moderately but significantly shorter in every one of the four CD4+ subsets.

Purity exceeded 95% in all sorted populations. V and J are TRBV4-1 and TRBJ2-5, with D unclear. Sequencing was carried out using central memory CD4+ T cells from blood. The clonotype was recovered from a man in his thirties or forties with type 1 diabetes. The CDR3: CASSQGALVGETQYF. The CDR3 coding sequence is TGCGCCAGCAGCCAAGGGGCTTTGGTTGGGGAGACCCAGTACTTC.